This T cell receptor beta chain appears in the sequencing data of a study of human T cells and chemical hapten exposure. CDR1 SGHDN and CDR2 FVKESK come from the germline V gene. The CDR3 length is 14 residues. V was trimmed by 3 bases and J by 5 bases, leaving 13 bases between them. Original processing notes: A typical sample had approximately 93,000 TCRs, with about 20,000 to 750,000 overall. TCRdb reanalysed the RACE reads using MiXCR and keeps one entry per CDR3 protein. The V and J calls and clone size are TCRdb's, not the authors'. In the table there are around 380,000 distinct CDR3 sequences, 5.5% of which are singletons. This clonotype was observed at least ten times. Time point of the sample: pre-sensitization, week 0. The treatment: therapeutic diphenylcyclopropenone sensitization with weekly scalp DPC.

The chain uses TRBV14 and TRBJ1-1; D might be TRBD1 (5 bases). The input for sequencing was whole blood, taken in connection with sensitization to the hapten diphenylcyclopropenone (DPC). This TCR came from a woman under 30 with alopecia areata. Some clones in this sample may be carry-over from other donors' samples. CDR3 bases: TGTGCCAGCAGCCATGGAGGGGATTGGACTGAAGCTTTCTTT. It translates to CASSHGGDWTEAFF.